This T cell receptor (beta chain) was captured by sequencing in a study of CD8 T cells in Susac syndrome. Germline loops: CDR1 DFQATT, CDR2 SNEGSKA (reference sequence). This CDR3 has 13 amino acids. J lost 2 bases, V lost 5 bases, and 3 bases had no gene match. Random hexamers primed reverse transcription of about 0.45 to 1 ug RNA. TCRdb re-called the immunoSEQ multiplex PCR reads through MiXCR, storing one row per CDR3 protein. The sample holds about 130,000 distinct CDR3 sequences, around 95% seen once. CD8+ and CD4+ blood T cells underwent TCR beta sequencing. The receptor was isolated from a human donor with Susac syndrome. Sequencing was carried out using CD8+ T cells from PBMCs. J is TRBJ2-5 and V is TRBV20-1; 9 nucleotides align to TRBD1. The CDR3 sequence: CSADRGGQETQYF. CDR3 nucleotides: TGCAGTGCTGACAGGGGGGGGCAAGAGACCCAGTACTTC.